This TCR beta chain was recorded in a study of T-cell memory formation after mild COVID-19. Study overall: Largely donor-specific sequence clusters came from a couple of donors.

General study results and limits: CD8+ contracting clones occupied EMRA, while CD4+ ones occupied mainly CM and EM. Clones that got smaller from day 15 to 85 had even CD4/CD8, while clones growing later tipped toward CD4+.

5'RACE, which relied on constant-segment primers, yielded TCR alpha and TCR beta cDNA libraries carrying sample barcodes and UMIs. TCRdb itself ran the 5' RACE reads through MiXCR, one entry per CDR3 protein. The data show roughly 370,000 distinct CDR3 sequences, approximately 16% seen once. Per germline, CDR1 SGHRS and CDR2 YFSETQ. The length of the CDR3 is 16 residues. V was trimmed by 0 bases and J by 2 bases, leaving 13 bases between them. Regarding this clonotype: Its antigen is unidentified.

The sample comprised PBMCs or a T cell subset sorted from them (not recorded which). The chain combines TRBV5-1 with TRBJ2-3; no reliable D call. The TCR sequence derives from a young man who had mild COVID-19 (a few samples of this study predate the infection). Cell type and time point are not known. The CDR3 reads CASSLEGGPDTDTQYF. In DNA form, the CDR3 reads TGCGCCAGCAGCTTGGAAGGCGGACCAGACACAGATACGCAGTATTTT.